This is a list of T cell receptor beta chains from one sample in a study of blood T cell repertoires in COVID-19. Sequencing used immunoSEQ multiplex PCR; TCRdb keeps in-frame clones, though not all of them. The sample lists 200,000 to 300,000 clones; about 87% were seen once. Specimen: peripheral blood. Source of these receptors: a woman aged 45 to 65 with acute or convalescent COVID-19. Both conserved end residues are part of each CDR3. The D gene is left open where the match is weak. Some rows have no size entry. The others give once, few or many, or a class for an expanded clone.

cdr3_length clone_size j_call d_call v_call cdr3_nt cdr3_aa
18 once TRBJ1-4 . TRBV19 TGTGCCAGTAGAGCACCGTCCGCGGCAATGGGGGCAGGAGAAAAACTGTTTTTT CASRAPSAAMGAGEKLFF
15 . TRBJ2-2 . TRBV2 TGTGCCAGCAAATTCGACAGTGCGAACACCGGGGAGCTGTTTTTT CASKFDSANTGELFF
13 . TRBJ2-3 TRBD1 TRBV2 TGTGCCAGCGAACAGGGGCGGACAGATACGCAGTATTTT CASEQGRTDTQYF
18 . TRBJ2-1 TRBD2 TRBV3-1/TRBV3-2 TGTGCCAGCAGCCAAGATCGGCCTGGGACTAGCGGATACAATGAGCAGTTCTTC CASSQDRPGTSGYNEQFF
16 . TRBJ2-2 . TRBV4-1 TGCGCCAGCAGCTTCCAAGCGGTTACCTACACCGGGGAGCTGTTTTTT CASSFQAVTYTGELFF
13 . TRBJ1-4 . TRBV29-1 TGCAGCGTTGCACACTCCCGGGGAGAAAAACTGTTTTTT CSVAHSRGEKLFF
14 . TRBJ2-7 . TRBV2 TGTGCCAGCAGTGGGGGGGGCTTTGGGAACGAGCAGTACTTC CASSGGGFGNEQYF
13 few TRBJ1-6 . TRBV19 TGTGCCACCACACAGGCTAACCATTCACCCCTCCACTTT CATTQANHSPLHF
13 . TRBJ1-5 . TRBV6-6 TGTGCCAGCAGTGCCCCAGGGAATCAGCCCCAGCATTTT CASSAPGNQPQHF
15 once TRBJ2-3 TRBD1 TRBV28 TGTGCCAGCAGTTTCGGACAGGGGGGTATAGATACGCAGTATTTT CASSFGQGGIDTQYF
14 . TRBJ2-5 TRBD1 TRBV28 TGTGCCAGCAGGCCAGGGGGCGCGGGGGAGACCCAGTACTTC CASRPGGAGETQYF
13 once TRBJ1-6 TRBD1 TRBV6-5 TGTGCCAGCAGATGGACAGGGTCTTCACCCCTCCACTTT CASRWTGSSPLHF
14 . TRBJ2-1 TRBD2 TRBV30 TGTGCCTGGAGTGTTCTAGCGGGATACAATGAGCAGTTCTTC CAWSVLAGYNEQFF
14 . TRBJ2-2 . TRBV11-1 TGTGCCAGCTCCTATGTCCGAAACACCGGGGAGCTGTTTTTT CASSYVRNTGELFF
17 once TRBJ2-1 TRBD2 TRBV3-1/TRBV3-2 TGTGCCAGCAGCCAAGATCCAAGCGGGAGGGTTTTAGGTGAGCAGTTCTTC CASSQDPSGRVLGEQFF
13 . TRBJ1-1 . TRBV5-1 TGCGCCAGCAGCTTACAGATGAACACTGAAGCTTTCTTT CASSLQMNTEAFF
15 once TRBJ2-6 . TRBV7-9 TGTGCCAGCAGGCTAGGTTACTCTGGGGCCAACGTCCTGACTTTC CASRLGYSGANVLTF
11 . TRBJ1-2 . TRBV3-1/TRBV3-2 TGTGCCAGCAGCCAAGGTAGCGGCTACACCTTC CASSQGSGYTF
15 . TRBJ1-5 . TRBV6-5 TGTGCCAGCAGTTACTCTGCTCAGGGCAGGCAGCCCCAGCATTTT CASSYSAQGRQPQHF
15 once TRBJ1-6 . TRBV28 TGTGCCAGCAGTTCCTGGACAGTTGGGAATTCACCCCTCCACTTT CASSSWTVGNSPLHF
15 . TRBJ2-3 TRBD2 TRBV3-1/TRBV3-2 TGTGCCAGCAGCCCCCGGGGGGTTAGCACAGATACGCAGTATTTT CASSPRGVSTDTQYF
15 . TRBJ2-1 . TRBV7-8 TGTGCCAGCAGCTTACGGCTAGCATCGCGCAATGAGCAGTTCTTC CASSLRLASRNEQFF
13 . TRBJ1-2 . TRBV7-2 TGTGCCAGCAGCTTCCGGGGGAACTATGGCTACACCTTC CASSFRGNYGYTF
13 . TRBJ2-7 TRBD1 TRBV7-2 TGTGCCAGCAGCCCCGACAGGGACTACGAGCAGTACTTC CASSPDRDYEQYF
16 once TRBJ1-5 TRBD1 TRBV18 TGTGCCAGCTCACCACCGTCGGGACAGATTAATCAGCCCCAGCATTTT CASSPPSGQINQPQHF
14 . TRBJ1-1 TRBD1 TRBV28 TGTGCCAGCAGATCGACAGGGGGATGGACTGAAGCTTTCTTT CASRSTGGWTEAFF